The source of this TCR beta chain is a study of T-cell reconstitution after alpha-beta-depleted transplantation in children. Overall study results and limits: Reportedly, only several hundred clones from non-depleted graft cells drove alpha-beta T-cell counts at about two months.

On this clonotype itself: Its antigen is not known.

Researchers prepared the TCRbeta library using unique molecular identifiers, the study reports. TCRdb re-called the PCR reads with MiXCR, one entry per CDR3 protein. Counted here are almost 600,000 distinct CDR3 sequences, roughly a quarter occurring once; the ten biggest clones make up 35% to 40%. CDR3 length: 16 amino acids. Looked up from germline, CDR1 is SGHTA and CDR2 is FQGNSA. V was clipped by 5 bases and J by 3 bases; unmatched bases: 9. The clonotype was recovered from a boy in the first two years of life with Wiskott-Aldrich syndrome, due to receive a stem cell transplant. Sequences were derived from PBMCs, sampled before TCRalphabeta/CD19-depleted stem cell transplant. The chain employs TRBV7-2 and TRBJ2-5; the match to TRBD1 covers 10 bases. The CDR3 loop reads CASSPSTGTGEETQYF. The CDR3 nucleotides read TGTGCCAGCAGCCCATCAACCGGGACAGGGGAAGAGACCCAGTACTTC.